This passage covers 17 T cell receptor beta chains from one sample sequenced in a study of neurological immune-mediated disorders. TCRdb re-derived calls from the 5' RACE reads in MiXCR, one entry per CDR3 protein. In the table there are about 20,000 distinct CDR3 sequences, roughly 2.6% of which are singletons. The sample taken for sequencing was PBMCs. Source of these receptors: a young woman with multiple sclerosis.

This clonotype was observed a few times. The chain recombines TRBV29-1 with TRBJ1-1; weak D call: TRBD1 (6 bases). Trimming left V 8 bases short and J 0 bases short, with 13 bases between. The CDR3 extends over 13 amino acids. CDR1 and CDR2 (germline): SQVTM, ANQGSEA. The CDR3 sequence is CSIRTEMNTEAFF. Here the CDR3 DNA reads TGCAGCATTCGGACAGAAATGAACACTGAAGCTTTCTTT.

This clonotype was picked up many times. This chain links TRBV11-3 with TRBJ2-7; D unresolved. The germline CDR1 and CDR2 sequences are SGHNT and YENEEA. The ends were cut back, 4 bases at V and 4 bases at J, with 14 bases in the middle. The CDR3 has 14 residues. This chain's CDR3 is CASSSRAGSYEQYV. Here the CDR3 DNA reads TGTGCCAGCAGCTCCCGGGCCGGAAGTTACGAGCAGTACGTC.

This clonotype was observed many times. The rearrangement joins TRBV25-1 to TRBJ1-1; 7 nucleotides agree with TRBD1. With 9 bases clipped from V and 8 bases from J, the junction kept 12 bases outside the gene matches. The length of the CDR3 is 13 residues. Germline assignment: CDR1 MGHDK and CDR2 SYGVNS. CDR3 sequence reads: CASFAWTGQEAFF. CDR3 DNA sequence: TGTGCCAGTTTTGCATGGACAGGCCAAGAAGCTTTCTTT. Drawing the rest from reference TRBV25-1 and TRBJ1-1, the complete variable domain is EADIYQTPRYLVIGTGKKITLECSQTMGHDKMYWYQQDPGMELHLIHYSYGVNSTEKGDLSSESTVSRIRTEHFPLTLESARPSHTSQYLCASFAWTGQEAFFGQGTRLTVV.

This clonotype was observed many times. The chain uses TRBV20-1 and TRBJ2-3; D remains ambiguous. The germline V gene has CDR1 DFQATT and CDR2 SNEGSKA (reference sequence). CDR3 length equals 14 residues. Trimming cost V 2 bases and J 2 bases, with 11 bases left between them. The CDR3 sequence is CSARKESSTDTQYF. The CDR3 DNA follows: TGCAGTGCTAGAAAGGAATCATCCACAGATACGCAGTATTTT.

Ten or more counts support this clonotype. V is TRBV9 and J is TRBJ1-4, with D perhaps matching TRBD1 (6 bases). Germline V gives CDR1 SGDLS, CDR2 YYNGEE. The CDR3 has 15 residues. V lost 1 base, J lost 4 bases, and 11 bases lay in between. CDR3 bases: TGTGCCAGCAGCGTAAGCGACAGGAGTAATGAAAAACTGTTTTTT. It translates to CASSVSDRSNEKLFF.

This clonotype has a count of ten or more. The CDR3 nucleotides read TGCAGTGCTAGAGATCCCCGGACAGGGAGGTACGAGCAGTACTTC. Amino acids: CSARDPRTGRYEQYF. The V and J genes are TRBV20-1 and TRBJ2-7, with 8 bases identical to TRBD1. The trim removed 0 bases at V and 4 bases at J, leaving 8 bases unmatched. Germline values: CDR1 DFQATT, CDR2 SNEGSKA (reference sequence). The CDR3 spans 15 residues.

V gene TRBV7-9 combines with J gene TRBJ2-2; D gene ambiguous. From germline, CDR1 is SEHNR and CDR2 FQNEAQ (reference sequence). V lost 0 bases and J lost 6, with 8 bases in between. CDR3 length equals 14 residues. The chain's CDR3 is CASSLAGSPGELFF. The CDR3 DNA reads as TGTGCCAGCAGCTTAGCCGGGTCCCCCGGGGAGCTGTTTTTT.

The table lists this clonotype with many counts. The V gene is TRBV21-1, the J gene TRBJ2-5; the table gives TRBD1 as D, unverified against the DNA. TRBV21-1 is an annotated pseudogene. The CDR3 is 15 residues long. For the CDR3, the DNA is TGTGCCAGCAGCAAACGACAGGGGGCAAGAGAGACCCAGTACTTC. Translated, it gives CASSKRQGARETQYF.

By sample share, this clonotype is medium-sized (0.01 to 0.1%). V usage is TRBV20-1 and J usage is TRBJ2-3; D unclear. This CDR3 has 11 amino acids. Trimming stripped 3 bases from V and 5 bases from J, with 6 bases between. CDR1 DFQATT and CDR2 SNEGSKA come from the germline V gene (reference sequence). The DNA for the CDR3 is TGCAGTGCTAGCTTCGAAGATACGCAGTATTTT. It encodes CSASFEDTQYF.

This clonotype showed up just a few times. This chain connects TRBV10-3 to TRBJ2-7, with D unresolved. This CDR3 has 13 amino acids. The germline V gene encodes CDR1 ENHRY and CDR2 SYGVKD. The germline V and J ends were trimmed by 2 bases and 2 bases, with 7 bases remaining between them. The CDR3 sequence is CAISEVQAYEQYF. The DNA of the CDR3 is TGTGCCATCAGTGAGGTGCAGGCCTACGAGCAGTACTTC.

This clonotype has only a few counts. The chain employs TRBV18 and TRBJ2-5, with D uncertain. CDR3 length equals 14 residues. Trimming shortened V by 0 bases and J by 7 bases, and 12 bases separated the two germline ends. Germline loops: CDR1 KGHSH, CDR2 LQKENI. The CDR3 DNA sequence: TGTGCCAGCTCACCACCGGAGAGTTCGGGGACCCAGTACTTC. Its protein product is CASSPPESSGTQYF.

The table lists this clonotype with many counts. This chain connects TRBV20-1 to TRBJ2-3; TRBD2 agrees at 11 bases. Per germline, CDR1 DFQATT and CDR2 SNEGSKA (reference sequence). The CDR3 loop spans 15 amino acids. V trimming: 3 bases; J trimming: 2 bases; junction bases outside the gene matches: 4. The CDR3 sequence: CSASLAGGYTDTQYF. The CDR3 bases are TGCAGTGCTAGTTTAGCGGGAGGGTACACAGATACGCAGTATTTT.

The V gene is TRBV14, the J gene TRBJ1-4; no clear D gene. Deletions cut 1 base from V and 1 base from J, with 10 bases between. Germline CDR1 is SGHDN and CDR2 is FVKESK. This CDR3 spans 16 amino acids. The CDR3 region is CASSQGFDKTNEKLFF. The CDR3 nucleotides read TGTGCCAGCAGCCAAGGCTTCGACAAAACTAATGAAAAACTGTTTTTT.

The rearrangement links TRBV19 to TRBJ1-2, with D maybe TRBD1 (6 bases). The CDR3 consists of 14 residues. Trimming cost V 3 bases and J 4 bases, with 12 bases left between them. Germline values: CDR1 LNHDA, CDR2 SQIVND (reference sequence). DNA of the CDR3: TGTGCCAGTAGTATTAATCACAGGGTCTATGGCTACACCTTC. The encoded protein is CASSINHRVYGYTF.

By sample fraction, this clonotype is medium-sized. The chain employs TRBV7-2 and TRBJ2-1; 7 bases align to TRBD2. CDR1 and CDR2 (germline): SGHTA, FQGNSA. The CDR3 is 13 residues long. V lost 5 bases, J lost 6 bases, and 4 bases stayed unmatched. The CDR3 loop reads CASSPGLVNEQFF. The CDR3 nucleotides are TGTGCCAGCAGCCCCGGACTAGTCAATGAGCAGTTCTTC. Full variable domain (rest looked up from reference TRBV7-2 and TRBJ2-1): GAGVSQSPSNKVTEKGKDVELRCDPISGHTALYWYRQSLGQGLEFLIYFQGNSAPDKSGLPSDRFSAERTGGSVSTLTIQRTQQEDSAVYLCASSPGLVNEQFFGPGTRLTVL.

This clonotype was detected a few times. The chain combines TRBV27 with TRBJ1-2; D possibly corresponds to TRBD1 (6 bases). Trimming shortened V by 8 bases and J by 5 bases, and 18 bases separated the two germline ends. This CDR3 has 14 residues. Germline lookup yields CDR1 MNHEY and CDR2 SMNVEV (reference sequence). The CDR3 loop is CASSRAGDEYGYTF. CDR3 nucleotides: TGTGCCAGCTCCCGGGCAGGGGATGAATATGGCTACACCTTC.

For this clonotype: One end of the junction varies from germline; a read error may be responsible. This chain uses TRBV20-1 with TRBJ1-5; D unresolved. Germline V gene data show CDR1 as DFQATT and CDR2 as SNEGSKA (reference sequence). This CDR3 region has 12 residues. The CDR3, as DNA: TGCAGTGCCCTCTCCGGCAATCAGCCCCAGAATTTT. Amino acids: CSALSGNQPQNF.